This TCR beta chain was identified during a study of T-cell memory formation after mild COVID-19. The wider study: TCR clusters were mostly confined to one donor each.

The sample holds a few counts of this clonotype. No antigen is known for it. TCRdb re-called the 5' RACE reads with MiXCR, one entry per CDR3 protein. The sample consists of approximately 480,000 distinct CDR3 sequences, 18% of them appearing once. Trimming stripped 5 bases from V and 3 bases from J, with 15 bases between. CDR1 MNHEY and CDR2 SMNVEV come from the germline V gene (reference sequence). This CDR3 is built from 15 residues. Regarding the study as a whole: Day 37-peaking second-wave clones had unconfirmed SARS-CoV-2 specificity. Researchers found some responding clones in pre-infection memory, a sign that cross-reactive memory joined. CD4/CD8 balance characterized clones contracting day 15 to 85, and CD4+ skew characterized later expanders.

The chain combines TRBV27 with TRBJ2-3; no clear D. What was sequenced was PBMCs or a T cell subset sorted from them (not recorded which). The receptor comes from an adult woman who had mild COVID-19 (a few samples of this study predate the infection). Cell type and time point are not known. The CDR3 spells CASSHTTSGTDTQYF. DNA of the CDR3: TGTGCCAGCAGTCACACCACCTCGGGTACAGATACGCAGTATTTT.